The 14 T cell receptor beta chains reported below all come from one sample, sequenced in a study of glioma-infiltrating T cells. TCR alpha and beta CDR3 regions were amplified from RNA using iRepertoire nested multiplex PCR. TCRdb ran MiXCR on the multiplex PCR reads and lists one entry per CDR3 protein. The sample has about 180,000 distinct CDR3 sequences, about 40% seen once. The sequenced material came from glioma tissue, nonneoplastic brain tissue, or PBMCs (not recorded which). These receptor sequences come from a human donor with low-grade glioma or glioblastoma, undergoing nonglioma brain surgery, or in good health (not recorded which).

Remarks on this clonotype: A read error is possible here, since a much larger clone lies one base away. The J gene is TRBJ2-5, the V gene TRBV25-1; D is unclear. The germline gives CDR1 MGHDK, CDR2 SYGVNS. The CDR3 is made up of 13 amino acids. The CDR3 DNA reads TGTGCCAGCTCACCACCGGTACAAGAGATCCAGTACTTC. Its translation is CASSPPVQEIQYF.

J is TRBJ2-1 and V is TRBV7-9; TRBD1 matches 7 bases. The ends lost 5 bases at V and 8 bases at J; junction bases unmatched: 12. There are 15 residues in the CDR3. Germline CDR1 is SEHNR and CDR2 is FQNEAQ (reference sequence). CDR3 bases: TGTGCCAGCAGCCCCCTGGACAGGCTATGGGATGAGCAGTTCTTC. Amino acids: CASSPLDRLWDEQFF.

The rearrangement joins TRBV3-1 to TRBJ2-7; 13 nucleotides align to TRBD2. This CDR3 has 16 amino acids. Trimming cost V 4 bases and J 4 bases; bases outside gene matches: 7. CDR1 is LGHDT, CDR2 YNNKEL, per germline (reference sequence). For the CDR3, the DNA is TGTGCCAGCAGCCGGACTAGCGGGAGACTTAGTTACGAGCAGTACTTC. It translates to CASSRTSGRLSYEQYF.

Many counts were recorded for this clonotype. The chain carries TRBV27 and TRBJ2-7; TRBD1 agrees at 7 bases. The CDR3 has 13 residues. Unmatched junction bases numbered 6, after V lost 6 bases and J lost 4 bases. Germline CDR1 and CDR2: MNHEY and SMNVEV (reference sequence). This CDR3 is CASSQGGPYEQYF. CDR3 bases: TGTGCCAGCAGCCAAGGGGGCCCTTACGAGCAGTACTTC.

For this clonotype: A much larger clone differs from this one at a single base, so this may be a read error. This chain uses TRBV20-1 with TRBJ1-1, with D unresolved. The CDR3 has 11 residues. The germline gives CDR1 DFQATT, CDR2 SNEGSKA (reference sequence). The CDR3 region is CSAYKNTEASF. The CDR3 DNA sequence: TGCAGTGCGTATAAGAACACTGAAGCTTCCTTT.

This clonotype appeared many times. This chain links TRBV20-1 with TRBJ2-1; tentative D call: TRBD2 (5 bases). This CDR3 region has 14 residues. V lost 6 bases to trimming and J lost 8 bases, with 20 bases between them. In germline, CDR1 is DFQATT, CDR2 SNEGSKA (reference sequence). Here the CDR3 reads CSAQAATMDDEQFF. CDR3 DNA sequence: TGCAGTGCCCAAGCGGCAACCATGGATGATGAGCAGTTCTTC.

This clonotype showed up many times. The chain carries TRBV2 and TRBJ1-1, with D possibly being TRBD1 (6 bases). The germline V gene encodes CDR1 SNHLY and CDR2 FYNNEI. The CDR3 consists of 16 residues. With 3 bases removed from V and 1 base from J, the gap between germline ends came to 15 bases. CDR3 sequence reads: CASSEALGATNTEAFF. CDR3 DNA: TGTGCCAGCAGTGAGGCTTTGGGGGCTACGAACACTGAAGCTTTCTTT.

This chain joins TRBV3-1 and TRBJ1-2, with D unresolved. CDR3 size: 13 residues. V lost 6 bases, J lost 5 bases, and 13 bases lay in between. From germline, CDR1 is LGHDT and CDR2 YNNKEL (reference sequence). CDR3 DNA sequence: TGTGCCAGCAGAGGATGTGGGGAGTATGGCTACACCTTC. This codes for CASRGCGEYGYTF.

Of note for this clonotype: A read error may produce the germline difference seen at one junction end. The chain recombines TRBV18 with TRBJ2-1, with 11 positions matching TRBD2. The CDR3 has 15 amino acids. CDR1 is KGHSH and CDR2 is LQKENI in the germline V gene. The CDR3, as DNA: TGTGCCAGCTCATCCGGGACTAGCGGATACAATAAGCAGTTCTTC. Protein: CASSSGTSGYNKQFF.

This clonotype was seen ten or more times. This chain connects TRBV27 to TRBJ1-1, with 9 bases that match TRBD1. This CDR3 region has 15 residues. Germline V gene sequence: CDR1 MNHEY, CDR2 SMNVEV (reference sequence). V trimming: 6 bases; J trimming: 0 bases; junction bases outside the gene matches: 5. The chain's CDR3 is CASRPRQGVNTEAFF. The DNA for the CDR3 is TGTGCCAGCAGGCCTCGACAGGGGGTGAACACTGAAGCTTTCTTT.

V gene TRBV18 combines with J gene TRBJ2-3; 11 bases are shared with TRBD2. CDR1 KGHSH and CDR2 LQKENI come from the germline V gene. Trimming at V came to 5 bases and at J to 4 bases, leaving 5 bases not matched to a gene. CDR3 length: 15 residues. The CDR3 loop reads CASSSIAGGPDTQYF. The CDR3 DNA reads as TGTGCCAGCTCATCTATAGCGGGAGGGCCAGATACGCAGTATTTT.

This clonotype was counted many times. The chain links TRBV2 to TRBJ1-2, with 7 positions matching TRBD1. V trimming: 6 bases; J trimming: 5 bases; junction bases outside the gene matches: 3. The CDR3 runs to 12 residues. Per germline, CDR1 SNHLY and CDR2 FYNNEI. DNA for the CDR3: TGTGCCAGCAGGCAGGGGGTTTATGGCTACACCTTC. This translates into CASRQGVYGYTF.

A remark on this clonotype: This may arise from a read error, as a much more abundant clone is one base away. The genes are TRBV6-1 and TRBJ2-2; D assignment may be TRBD1 or TRBD2 (6 bases each). Germline CDR1 is MNHNS and CDR2 is SASEGT. The CDR3 runs to 15 residues. V lost 7 bases to trimming and J lost 0 bases, with 12 bases between them. CDR3 nucleotides: TGTGCCAGCACGGAGGGGGGCGCGAACACCGGGGAGCTGTTTTTT. Translated: CASTEGGANTGELFF.

In the case of this clonotype: No conserved phenylalanine or tryptophan is present at the end of the CDR3, so a read error is the likely explanation. V gene TRBV28 combines with J gene TRBJ2-4; D might be TRBD1 (6 bases). CDR3 length equals 15 residues. Germline CDR1 MDHEN, CDR2 SYDVKM. V lost 6 bases to trimming and J lost 6 bases, with 18 bases between them. CDR3 coding DNA: TGTGCCAGCAGATCGGTGGGGGCAGGGATAAACATTCAGTACTTA. Its translation is CASRSVGAGINIQYL.